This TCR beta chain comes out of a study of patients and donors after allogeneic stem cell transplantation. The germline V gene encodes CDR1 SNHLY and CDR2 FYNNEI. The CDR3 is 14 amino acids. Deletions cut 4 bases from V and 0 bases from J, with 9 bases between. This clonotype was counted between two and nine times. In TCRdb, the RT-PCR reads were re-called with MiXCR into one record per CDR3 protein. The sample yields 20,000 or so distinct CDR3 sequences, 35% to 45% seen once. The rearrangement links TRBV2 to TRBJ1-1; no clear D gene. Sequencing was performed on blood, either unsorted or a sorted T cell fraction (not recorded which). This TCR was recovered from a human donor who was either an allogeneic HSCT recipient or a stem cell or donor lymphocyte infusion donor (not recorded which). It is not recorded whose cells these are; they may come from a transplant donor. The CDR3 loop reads CASSVQAMNTEAFF. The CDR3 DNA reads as TGTGCCAGCAGTGTTCAGGCCATGAACACTGAAGCTTTCTTT.